This T cell receptor (beta chain) was documented in a study of spatial heterogeneity in lung cancer. This clonotype was counted ten times or more. Time point in this sample: sample taken at primary tumor resection. Samples came from roughly 72 TRACERx patients with untreated early-stage lung cancer. Individually, TCR cDNA molecules were each labelled with a unique molecular identifier. TCRdb fed the 5' RACE reads into MiXCR, producing one record per CDR3 protein. The repertoire holds about 48,000 distinct CDR3 sequences, with approximately 5.7% as singletons. Trimming took 5 bases from V and 5 from J, leaving 8 bases between them. The germline CDR1 and CDR2 sequences are SGHTA and FQGTGA. The CDR3 is 12 amino acids.

V gene TRBV7-3 combines with J gene TRBJ2-3; TRBD2 is a possible D gene (5 bases). The sequencing here drew on PBMCs, taken at surgery. This sequence was found in a male donor with early-stage non-small cell lung cancer. CDR3 loop: CASSPEGDTQYF. In DNA form, the CDR3 reads TGTGCCAGCAGCCCAGAGGGAGATACGCAGTATTTT.